This TCR beta chain came from a study of a mutant IDH1 vaccine in newly diagnosed glioma. Study-level information: Investigators started vaccination 4-6 weeks after radiotherapy alone, or with temozolomide cycles. Treated patients, approximately 62% male and approximately 38% female, averaged roughly 43 years of age. Every participant had undergone radiotherapy, temozolomide, or both before, and most underwent both. Study observations and caveats: Variations in leading peripheral T cell clonotypes appeared to have no connection with pseudoprogression.

V was cut by 0 bases and J by 7 bases, with 10 bases left in between. Germline V gene sequence: CDR1 SGHRS, CDR2 YFSETQ. This CDR3 is built from 13 residues. The data were produced by immunoSEQ multiplex PCR, yet TCRdb's version contains in-frame clones alone and is incomplete. In the table there are around 44,000 clones, 65% to 80% of which are singletons. Concerning this clone: The antigen remains undetermined.

Described time point: week 35, safety follow-up. Each vaccine dose was 300 ug of mutant IDH1 20-mer peptide, with topical imiquimod. V and J are TRBV5-1 and TRBJ1-2, with D unresolved. The receptor's source is a man aged 40-50 years with glioma. Specimen: PBMCs, collected from a glioma patient whose treatment included an IDH1 peptide vaccine. The CDR3 loop is CASSLGGPAGYTF. Here the CDR3 DNA reads TGCGCCAGCAGCTTGGGAGGCCCAGCTGGCTACACCTTC.